A selection of T cell receptor beta chains follows, all from one sample in a study. TCRdb re-called the RT-PCR reads with MiXCR, one entry per CDR3 protein. This sample carries approximately 720,000 distinct CDR3 sequences, 14% of them seen once, and the ten largest clones take 3.6%. The source material was memory CD4+ T cells from blood. The receptors stem from a female donor in good health, serving as a healthy control. The CDR3 runs from the conserved cysteine through the conserved F or W. A D gene is named only where the DNA matches it firmly. Rows may omit the clone size; those that give it use once, few, many or a size class.

clone_size,v_call,j_call,cdr3_length,d_call,cdr3_aa,cdr3_nt
-,TRBV27,TRBJ1-4,15,-,CASSFNPSTNEKLFF,TGTGCCAGCAGTTTTAATCCCTCAACTAATGAAAAACTGTTTTTT
few,TRBV6-2/TRBV6-3,TRBJ2-7,16,TRBD2,CASRTGSGTSGYEQYF,TGTGCCAGCAGGACAGGGAGTGGGACTAGCGGATACGAGCAGTACTTC
many,TRBV20-1,TRBJ2-7,15,TRBD2,CSASGAGGSSYEQYF,TGCAGTGCTAGTGGAGCGGGGGGGAGCTCCTACGAGCAGTACTTC
many,TRBV6-1,TRBJ1-2,14,-,CASSERSGKDGYTF,TGTGCCAGCAGTGAACGATCAGGGAAGGATGGCTACACCTTC
many,TRBV4-3,TRBJ1-3,16,-,CASSQDQLGTGNTIYF,TGCGCCAGCAGCCAAGATCAACTGGGAACGGGAAACACCATATATTTT
few,TRBV5-1,TRBJ2-3,15,-,CASSLPRISTDTQYF,TGCGCCAGCAGCTTGCCACGTATTAGCACAGATACGCAGTATTTT
-,TRBV7-3,TRBJ2-1,15,-,CASSPQSGRYNEQFF,TGTGCCAGCAGCCCCCAATCGGGAAGATACAATGAGCAGTTCTTC
many,TRBV15,TRBJ2-1,19,TRBD2,CATSRDGAAGTSGDNEQFF,TGTGCCACCAGCAGAGATGGGGCCGCAGGGACTAGCGGGGACAATGAGCAGTTCTTC
-,TRBV27,TRBJ2-1,16,TRBD1,CAKGTGGSGNYNEQFF,TGTGCCAAGGGGACAGGGGGCTCCGGAAATTACAATGAGCAGTTCTTC
few,TRBV7-2,TRBJ2-3,13,-,CASSLGLGDTQYF,TGTGCCAGCAGCTTAGGCCTCGGGGATACGCAGTATTTT
-,TRBV30,TRBJ2-3,16,TRBD2,CAWTAGLAGRTDTQYF,TGTGCCTGGACTGCCGGACTAGCGGGGCGCACAGATACGCAGTATTTT
many,TRBV4-3,TRBJ2-7,11,-,CASSQWGEQYF,TGCGCCAGCAGCCAGTGGGGTGAGCAGTACTTC
-,TRBV20-1,TRBJ1-1,14,-,CSARSRESYTEAFF,TGCAGTGCTAGGTCCAGGGAAAGTTACACTGAAGCTTTCTTT
many,TRBV5-1,TRBJ1-5,15,TRBD1,CASSLVPGGYQPQHF,TGCGCCAGCAGCTTGGTACCAGGGGGCTATCAGCCCCAGCATTTT
few,TRBV12-3/TRBV12-4,TRBJ2-5,14,-,CASSLHGQRETQYF,TGTGCCAGCAGTCTACATGGACAAAGGGAGACCCAGTACTTC
many,TRBV4-3,TRBJ2-1,17,TRBD2,CASSQNRLAGVINEQFF,TGCGCCAGCAGCCAAAATCGGCTAGCGGGAGTAATAAATGAGCAGTTCTTC
many,TRBV7-2,TRBJ1-5,14,-,CASSSRTGNQPQHF,TGTGCCAGCAGCTCACGGACAGGCAATCAGCCCCAGCATTTT
-,TRBV4-3,TRBJ1-2,13,-,CASSQGGQGGYTF,TGCGCCAGCAGCCAAGGGGGGCAGGGAGGCTACACCTTC
-,TRBV27,TRBJ2-2,20,TRBD1,CASSLVGFKGTGNPTGELFF,TGTGCCAGCAGTTTGGTCGGTTTCAAAGGGACAGGGAACCCCACCGGGGAGCTGTTTTTT
-,TRBV20-1,TRBJ2-2,14,TRBD2,CSAPSGGPAGELFF,TGCAGTGCTCCCAGCGGGGGGCCCGCCGGGGAGCTGTTTTTT
-,TRBV28,TRBJ2-3,15,-,CASTERGVSTDTQYF,TGTGCCAGCACTGAAAGGGGAGTCAGCACAGATACGCAGTATTTT
-,TRBV7-2,TRBJ2-5,14,-,CASSLARGSETQYF,TGTGCCAGCAGCTTAGCGAGGGGCTCAGAGACCCAGTACTTC
-,TRBV5-1,TRBJ2-5,15,-,CASSLAASEEETQYF,TGCGCCAGCAGCTTGGCAGCTTCCGAGGAAGAGACCCAGTACTTC
-,TRBV5-1,TRBJ2-1,16,TRBD2,CASSPETSGRAMLQFF,TGCGCCAGCAGCCCCGAGACTAGCGGGAGGGCCATGTTGCAGTTCTTC
-,TRBV5-1,TRBJ2-5,17,TRBD2,CASSLGLAGRLTETQYF,TGCGCCAGCAGCTTGGGGTTAGCGGGACGCTTAACGGAGACCCAGTACTTC
-,TRBV6-5,TRBJ1-1,12,-,CASRSPLFEAFF,TGTGCCAGCAGGAGCCCCCTATTTGAAGCTTTCTTT
few,TRBV12-3/TRBV12-4,TRBJ2-1,13,-,CASRGMGLNEQFF,TGTGCCAGCAGGGGGATGGGGCTTAATGAGCAGTTCTTC
many,TRBV12-3/TRBV12-4,TRBJ2-3,14,TRBD2,CASSRAGGPDTQYF,TGTGCCAGCAGCCGAGCGGGAGGGCCAGATACGCAGTATTTT
few,TRBV4-3,TRBJ1-3,16,TRBD1,CASSARTGLSGNTIYF,TGCGCCAGCAGCGCCAGGACAGGGTTGTCCGGAAACACCATATATTTT
many,TRBV10-3,TRBJ2-3,14,TRBD2,CAISEREGTDTQYF,TGTGCCATCAGTGAGCGGGAGGGCACAGATACGCAGTATTTT
few,TRBV20-1,TRBJ1-6,14,-,CSVLLGTPPSPLHF,TGCAGTGTCCTACTCGGGACCCCTCCGTCGCCCCTCCACTTT
-,TRBV28,TRBJ2-5,13,-,CASSSGPRGVQYF,TGTGCCAGCAGTTCGGGACCGCGGGGAGTTCAGTACTTC
-,TRBV4-1,TRBJ1-2,14,-,CASSQDPTIYGYTF,TGCGCCAGCAGCCAAGACCCGACCATCTATGGCTACACCTTC
-,TRBV12-3/TRBV12-4,TRBJ1-2,15,-,CASSLPSRANYGYTF,TGTGCCAGCAGTTTACCCAGCCGAGCTAACTATGGCTACACCTTC
many,TRBV5-5,TRBJ2-5,16,TRBD1,CASSSNVGQGGGTQYF,TGTGCCAGCAGCTCCAACGTCGGACAGGGCGGAGGGACCCAGTACTTC
many,TRBV7-2,TRBJ2-1,16,TRBD2,CASSLDGSGSYNEQFF,TGTGCCAGCAGCTTAGATGGTAGCGGGAGCTACAATGAGCAGTTCTTC
few,TRBV11-2,TRBJ2-2,16,TRBD2,CASRGGAGSNTGELFF,TGTGCCAGCAGAGGAGGAGCGGGGTCGAACACCGGGGAGCTGTTTTTT
-,TRBV9,TRBJ2-5,16,TRBD1,CASSPSSTGQGETQYF,TGTGCCAGCAGCCCTTCGTCGACCGGACAGGGGGAGACCCAGTACTTC
-,TRBV3-1,TRBJ1-4,16,-,CASSLGVRPTNEKLFF,TGTGCCAGCAGCCTGGGGGTAAGGCCGACTAATGAAAAACTGTTTTTT
-,TRBV20-1,TRBJ1-2,14,-,CSARGGDPTNGYTF,TGCAGTGCTCGGGGTGGGGATCCCACCAATGGCTACACCTTC
few,TRBV4-2,TRBJ1-2,18,-,CASSQDRLVSGSNYGYTF,TGTGCCAGCAGCCAAGATAGGTTGGTCTCAGGGAGTAACTATGGCTACACCTTC
few,TRBV29-1,TRBJ1-2,13,TRBD1,CSALGTGRYDYTF,TGCAGCGCCCTCGGGACAGGCCGCTATGACTACACCTTC
few,TRBV5-1,TRBJ1-4,14,TRBD1,CASSQGGNNEKLFF,TGCGCCAGCAGCCAGGGGGGGAATAATGAAAAACTGTTTTTT
few,TRBV3-1,TRBJ2-7,13,-,CASSPLTGYEQYF,TGTGCCAGCAGCCCATTGACAGGCTACGAGCAGTACTTC
few,TRBV11-3,TRBJ1-2,15,TRBD1,CASSLWTGNNYGYTF,TGTGCCAGCAGCTTATGGACAGGGAACAACTATGGCTACACCTTC
-,TRBV30,TRBJ1-5,16,-,CAWSSAPRGSNQPQHF,TGTGCCTGGAGTTCGGCCCCAAGGGGAAGCAATCAGCCCCAGCATTTT
many,TRBV20-1,TRBJ1-2,12,-,CSASPTSEAYTF,TGCAGTGCTAGCCCTACAAGCGAAGCCTACACCTTC
-,TRBV20-1,TRBJ2-7,12,-,CSANDGGYEQYF,TGCAGTGCGAACGACGGGGGATACGAGCAGTACTTC
few,TRBV3-1,TRBJ1-2,14,TRBD1,CASSQGDRNYGYTF,TGTGCCAGCAGCCAAGGGGACAGAAACTATGGCTACACCTTC
many,TRBV5-5,TRBJ2-3,22,-,CASSLRESGSMLGSNLRYTQYF,TGTGCCAGCAGCTTGCGGGAGTCAGGGTCGATGTTAGGCTCCAACCTTAGGTATACGCAGTATTTT
-,TRBV29-1,TRBJ2-5,13,-,CSVSMGPQETQYF,TGCAGCGTCTCCATGGGGCCCCAAGAGACCCAGTACTTC
few,TRBV19,TRBJ1-1,16,TRBD1,CASTLGTGVMNTEAFF,TGTGCCAGTACCCTCGGGACAGGGGTCATGAACACTGAAGCTTTCTTT
-,TRBV24-1,TRBJ2-3,18,TRBD2,CATSDLKGLAGDTDTQYF,TGTGCCACCAGTGATTTGAAAGGACTAGCGGGAGACACAGATACGCAGTATTTT
many,TRBV10-1,TRBJ2-5,13,-,CASSEGLAETQYF,TGCGCCAGCAGTGAAGGATTAGCAGAGACCCAGTACTTC
-,TRBV10-1,TRBJ2-7,15,TRBD2,CASSDPRTSGYEQYF,TGCGCCAGCAGTGACCCCCGGACTAGCGGCTACGAGCAGTACTTC